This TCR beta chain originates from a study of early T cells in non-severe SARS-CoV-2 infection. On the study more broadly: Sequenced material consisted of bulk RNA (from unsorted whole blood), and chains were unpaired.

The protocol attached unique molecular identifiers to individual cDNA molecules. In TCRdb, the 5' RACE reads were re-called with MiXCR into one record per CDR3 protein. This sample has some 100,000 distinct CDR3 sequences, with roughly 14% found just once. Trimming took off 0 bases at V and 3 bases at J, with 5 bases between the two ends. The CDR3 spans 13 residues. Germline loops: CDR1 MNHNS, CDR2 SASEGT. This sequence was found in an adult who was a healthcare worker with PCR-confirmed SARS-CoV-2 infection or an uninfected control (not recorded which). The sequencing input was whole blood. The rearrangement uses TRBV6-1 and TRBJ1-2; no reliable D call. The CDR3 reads CASSEALYYGYTF. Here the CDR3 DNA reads TGTGCCAGCAGTGAAGCTCTTTACTATGGCTACACCTTC.